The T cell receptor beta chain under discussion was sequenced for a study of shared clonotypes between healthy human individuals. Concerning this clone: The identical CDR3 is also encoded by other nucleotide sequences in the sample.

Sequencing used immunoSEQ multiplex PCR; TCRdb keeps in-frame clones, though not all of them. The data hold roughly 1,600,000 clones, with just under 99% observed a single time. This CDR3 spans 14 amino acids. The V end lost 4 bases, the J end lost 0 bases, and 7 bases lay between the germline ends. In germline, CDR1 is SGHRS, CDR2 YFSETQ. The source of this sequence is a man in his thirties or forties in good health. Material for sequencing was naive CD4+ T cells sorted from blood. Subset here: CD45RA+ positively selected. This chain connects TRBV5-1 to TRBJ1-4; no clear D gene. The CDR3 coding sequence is TGCGCCAGCAGCCCCGGTGCAACTAATGAAAAACTGTTTTTT. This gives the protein CASSPGATNEKLFF.